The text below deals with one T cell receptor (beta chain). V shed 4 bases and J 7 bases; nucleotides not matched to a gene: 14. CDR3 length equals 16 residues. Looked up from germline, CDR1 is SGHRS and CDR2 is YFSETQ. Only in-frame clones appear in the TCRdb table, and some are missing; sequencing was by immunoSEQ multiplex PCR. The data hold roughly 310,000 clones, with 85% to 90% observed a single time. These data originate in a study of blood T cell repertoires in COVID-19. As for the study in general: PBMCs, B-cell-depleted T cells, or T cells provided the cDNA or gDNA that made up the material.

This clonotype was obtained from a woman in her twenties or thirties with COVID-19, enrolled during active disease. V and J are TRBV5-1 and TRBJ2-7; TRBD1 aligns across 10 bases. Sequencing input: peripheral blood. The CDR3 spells CASSDPGQGPVGEQYF. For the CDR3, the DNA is TGCGCCAGCAGCGATCCGGGACAGGGGCCCGTAGGGGAGCAGTACTTC. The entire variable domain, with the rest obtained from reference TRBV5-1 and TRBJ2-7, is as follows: KAGVTQTPRYLIKTRGQQVTLSCSPISGHRSVSWYQQTPGQGLQFLFEYFSETQRNKGNFPGRFSGRQFSNSRSEMNVSTLELGDSALYLCASSDPGQGPVGEQYFGPGTRLTVT.